The T cell receptor beta chain described here comes from a study of glioma-infiltrating T cells after dendritic cell vaccination. Sequencing was performed with immunoSEQ multiplex PCR; in TCRdb, only in-frame clones are kept and a portion is missing. This sample carries about 92,000 clones, 85% to 90% of them seen once, and the ten largest clones take 15% to 18%. Selection required adequate fresh-frozen tumor tissue plus more than two years' survival data. Trimming removed 4 bases at V and 1 base at J, with 16 bases between. The CDR3 has 16 residues. Germline V gene sequence: CDR1 SEHNR, CDR2 FQNEAQ (reference sequence). This clone has a single count.

This clonotype was sampled from a human donor with glioblastoma. Sample: blood, taken before dendritic cell vaccination. This chain uses TRBV7-9 with TRBJ1-1; D uncertain. Here the CDR3 DNA reads TGTGCCAGCAGCTCAGAAGGGTTAGGGAGGAACACTGAAGCTTTCTTT. This sequence encodes CASSSEGLGRNTEAFF.